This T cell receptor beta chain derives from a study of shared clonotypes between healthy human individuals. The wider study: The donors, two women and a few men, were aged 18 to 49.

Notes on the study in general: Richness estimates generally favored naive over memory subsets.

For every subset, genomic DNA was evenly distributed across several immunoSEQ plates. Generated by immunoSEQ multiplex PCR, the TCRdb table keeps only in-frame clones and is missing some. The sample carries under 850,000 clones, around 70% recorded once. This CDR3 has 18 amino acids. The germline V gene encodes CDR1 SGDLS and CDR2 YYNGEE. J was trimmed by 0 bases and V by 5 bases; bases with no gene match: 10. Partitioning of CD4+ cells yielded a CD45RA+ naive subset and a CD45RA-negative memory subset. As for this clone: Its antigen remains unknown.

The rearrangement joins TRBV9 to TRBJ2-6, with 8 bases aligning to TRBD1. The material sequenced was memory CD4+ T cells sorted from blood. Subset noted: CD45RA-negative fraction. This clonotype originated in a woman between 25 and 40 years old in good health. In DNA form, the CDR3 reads TGTGCCAGCAGTCGTAGAGGACAGGGTGGCTCTGGGGCCAACGTCCTGACTTTC. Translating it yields CASSRRGQGGSGANVLTF.